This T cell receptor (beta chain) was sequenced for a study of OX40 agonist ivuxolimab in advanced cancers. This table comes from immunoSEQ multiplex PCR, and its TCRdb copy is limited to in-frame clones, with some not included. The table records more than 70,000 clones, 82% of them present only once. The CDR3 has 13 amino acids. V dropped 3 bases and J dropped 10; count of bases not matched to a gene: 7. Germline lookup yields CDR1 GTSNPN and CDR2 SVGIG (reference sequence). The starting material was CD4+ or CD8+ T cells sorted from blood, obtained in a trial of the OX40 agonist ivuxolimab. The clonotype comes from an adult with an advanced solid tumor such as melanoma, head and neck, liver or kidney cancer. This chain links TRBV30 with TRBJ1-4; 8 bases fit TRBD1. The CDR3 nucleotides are TGTGCCTGGAGGGTCAGGGGGCTTGGAAAACTGTTTTTT. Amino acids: CAWRVRGLGKLFF. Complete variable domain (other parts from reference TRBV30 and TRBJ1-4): SQTIHQWPATLVQPVGSPLSLECTVEGTSNPNLYWYRQAAGRGLQLLFYSVGIGQISSEVPQNLSASRPQDRQFILSSKKLLLSDSGFYLCAWRVRGLGKLFFGSGTQLSVL.